This TCR beta chain emerged from a study of human T cells and chemical hapten exposure. This CDR3 contains 14 residues. Trimming removed 7 bases from V and 9 bases from J, with 21 bases in between. The germline CDR1 and CDR2 sequences are MNHEY and SVGAGI. Time point specified: pre-sensitization, week 0. Treatment noted: therapeutic diphenylcyclopropenone sensitization with weekly scalp DPC. The template was total RNA from unfractionated whole blood. This clonotype was observed at least ten times. TCRdb passed the RACE reads through MiXCR, listing each CDR3 protein once. The sample holds about 290,000 distinct CDR3 sequences, approximately 7.5% seen once.

The sequenced sample was whole blood, obtained in connection with sensitization to the hapten diphenylcyclopropenone (DPC). The rearrangement links TRBV6-5 to TRBJ1-1, with D tentatively TRBD1 (6 bases). This clonotype was obtained from a man younger than 35 with alopecia areata. Some clones in this sample may be carry-over from other donors' samples. CDR3 nucleotide sequence: TGTGCCAGCAAGACACACCAGGGGCTGACCCAAGCTTTCTTT. Its protein product is CASKTHQGLTQAFF.